The clone carrying this T cell receptor (beta chain) was detected ten times or more. TCR beta CDR3 was amplified from genomic DNA by two-round multiplex PCR. First-round PCR employed TRBV- and TRBJ-specific primers for each gene. TCRdb re-called the multiplex PCR reads with MiXCR, one entry per CDR3 protein. The sample lists 38,000 or so distinct CDR3 sequences, approximately 25% occurring once. This entry belongs to a study of prognosis after radiotherapy for stage I lung cancer. After removal of 5 bases from V and 7 bases from J, the junction contained 7 bases not matched to a gene. This CDR3 contains 14 residues.

The TCR sequence derives from a donor of 50 years or more with non-small cell lung cancer. This chain uses TRBV12-3 or TRBV12-4 with TRBJ1-4, with 7 bases that match TRBD1. The sample was PBMCs, taken before or after stereotactic body radiation therapy (not recorded which). CDR3 in DNA: TGTGCCAGCAGTCCAAGACAGGGAGGTGAAAAACTGTTTTTT. It specifies CASSPRQGGEKLFF.